The 22 T cell receptor beta chains below come from one sample, sequenced in a study of cytomegalovirus exposure and HLA in healthy donors. PCR employed 60 Vbeta and 13 Jbeta primers. The protocol was immunoSEQ multiplex PCR, while the TCRdb copy is restricted to in-frame clones and leaves out a portion. The repertoire includes roughly 190,000 clones, nearly 80% of them detected once, and about 3.1% sits in the top ten. The sample taken for sequencing was PBMCs. These receptors were taken from a female donor in good health and CMV-seronegative.

The rearrangement uses TRBV7-3 and TRBJ2-1; tentatively, D is TRBD1 (6 bases). V lost 2 bases and J 8 bases, leaving 16 bases between the germline ends. Looked up from germline, CDR1 is SGHTA and CDR2 is FQGTGA. The CDR3 length is 15 residues. This chain's CDR3 is CASSLSGRGGDEQFF. The CDR3 bases are TGTGCCAGCAGCTTATCGGGCAGGGGTGGGGATGAGCAGTTCTTC.

The chain uses TRBV5-4 and TRBJ1-2; D ambiguous. This CDR3 is 14 amino acids long. V was shortened by 4 bases and J by 7 bases, with 17 bases between the two germline ends. Germline values: CDR1 SGHNT, CDR2 YYREEE (reference sequence). CDR3 residues: CASSRNSGEGGYTF. The CDR3 DNA sequence: TGTGCCAGCAGCCGTAATAGCGGGGAGGGTGGCTACACCTTC.

The J gene is TRBJ2-1, the V gene TRBV11-2; tentatively, D is TRBD2 (5 bases). CDR1 is SGHAT and CDR2 is FQNNGV in the germline V gene. There are 16 residues in the CDR3. V shed 0 bases and J shed 2 bases, with 11 bases lying between them. The CDR3 DNA reads TGTGCCAGCAGCTTAGATCTCTGGGAGCCCTACAATGAGCAGTTCTTC. Its translation: CASSLDLWEPYNEQFF.

This clone showed up just a few times. The chain combines TRBV6-4 with TRBJ2-1; TRBD2 agrees at 7 bases. From germline, CDR1 is MRHNA and CDR2 SNTAGT. V dropped 6 bases and J dropped 5; count of bases not matched to a gene: 7. The CDR3 loop spans 14 amino acids. The DNA of the CDR3 is TGTGCCAGCAGATTAGTAGCGGGTAACAATGAGCAGTTCTTC. Translation gives CASRLVAGNNEQFF.

The chain uses TRBV5-6 and TRBJ2-7, with TRBD2 as a possible D gene (5 bases). The germline V gene has CDR1 SGHDT and CDR2 YYEEEE. The V end lost 3 bases, the J end lost 7 bases, and 17 bases lay between the germline ends. This CDR3 is 14 amino acids long. The CDR3 region is CASSWQDWTGEQYF. The CDR3 DNA reads TGTGCCAGCAGCTGGCAGGACTGGACGGGAGAGCAGTACTTC.

The J gene is TRBJ1-2, the V gene TRBV7-3; D is possibly TRBD1 (6 bases). V was clipped by 0 bases and J by 4 bases, with 15 bases between them. The CDR3 consists of 16 residues. Germline V gives CDR1 SGHTA, CDR2 FQGTGA. The CDR3 here is CASSLTVGGRSYGYTF. The CDR3 DNA is TGTGCCAGCAGCTTAACCGTCGGGGGGCGATCCTATGGCTACACCTTC.

J is TRBJ2-4 and V is TRBV7-8; 7 bases fit TRBD1. The CDR3 is 15 amino acids. Germline assignment: CDR1 SGHVS and CDR2 FQNEAQ. V dropped 3 bases and J dropped 3; count of bases not matched to a gene: 5. CDR3 nucleotides: TGTGCCAGCAGCTTCGGGACAGACAACAAAAACATTCAGTACTTC. It yields the protein CASSFGTDNKNIQYF.

The J gene is TRBJ2-1, the V gene TRBV11-3, with 14 bases identical to TRBD2. The CDR3 sequence is 17 residues long. Trimming cost V 5 bases and J 9 bases; bases outside gene matches: 12. CDR1 and CDR2 (germline): SGHNT, YENEEA. The CDR3 DNA sequence: TGTGCCAGCAGCCACACGACTAGCGGGGGGGCGTTCTTTGAGCAGTTCTTC. Encoded protein: CASSHTTSGGAFFEQFF.

The V and J genes are TRBV5-1 and TRBJ2-5, with 16 bases that match TRBD2. Germline V CDR1 and CDR2: SGHRS, YFSETQ. The CDR3 length is 17 residues. The junction had 8 bases not matched to a gene; V was cut back by 4 bases and J by 5 bases. The CDR3 coding sequence is TGCGCCAGCAGCCCGGGACTAGCGGGAGGGCCAGGGGAGACCCAGTACTTC. Its translation: CASSPGLAGGPGETQYF.

This chain connects TRBV27 to TRBJ2-2; TRBD2 aligns across 16 bases. V lost 6 bases and J lost 5; bases outside the gene matches: 6. CDR1 is MNHEY, CDR2 SMNVEV, per germline (reference sequence). This CDR3 is built from 17 residues. The CDR3 DNA follows: TGTGCCAGCAGCGTGTTGGGACTAGCGGGAGGGACCGGGGAGCTGTTTTTT. It yields the protein CASSVLGLAGGTGELFF.

The chain links TRBV30 to TRBJ1-2, with D uncertain. The germline V gene has CDR1 GTSNPN and CDR2 SVGIG (reference sequence). V lost 3 bases to trimming and J lost 4 bases, with 27 bases between them. The CDR3 has 18 amino acids. The CDR3 DNA is TGTGCCTGGAGCGAAAGATGGACTAGGGATGGTTCGGGCTATGGCTACACCTTC. Translating it yields CAWSERWTRDGSGYGYTF.

V and J are TRBV4-1 and TRBJ2-1; no firm D call. The CDR3 runs 13 residues. V was cut by 8 bases and J by 0 bases, with 8 bases left in between. From germline, CDR1 is MGHRA and CDR2 YSYEKL. The CDR3 DNA reads TGCGCCAGCCAAGATAGCTCCTACAATGAGCAGTTCTTC. Its translation: CASQDSSYNEQFF.

This clone was counted once. The sample carries other DNA sequences with the same CDR3. This rearrangement joins TRBV5-4 to TRBJ1-2; 9 bases line up with TRBD1. Germline CDR1 is SGHNT and CDR2 is YYREEE (reference sequence). V shed 4 bases and J 8 bases; nucleotides not matched to a gene: 6. The CDR3 has 13 amino acids. The DNA for the CDR3 is TGTGCCAGCAGCCTGGACAGGGGTAGGGGCTACACCTTC. Translated, it gives CASSLDRGRGYTF.

The chain carries TRBV5-6 and TRBJ1-2; D possibly corresponds to TRBD1 (6 bases). V shed 0 bases and J shed 8 bases, with 11 bases lying between them. CDR3 length equals 13 residues. The germline gives CDR1 SGHDT, CDR2 YYEEEE. Here the CDR3 reads CASSLERGRGYTF. CDR3 bases: TGTGCCAGCAGCTTGGAAAGGGGGAGAGGCTACACCTTC.

This clone has only one observation. The CDR3 end shows no conserved phenylalanine or tryptophan, and so a read error is likely. The rearrangement uses TRBV5-1 and TRBJ2-7; D is perhaps TRBD2 (7 bases). This CDR3 contains 14 residues. The germline V gene encodes CDR1 SGHRS and CDR2 YFSETQ. Here the CDR3 DNA reads TGCGCTAGCAGCTTGGGGGGGCCCTCCTACGAGCAGTACCTC. Translated, it gives CASSLGGPSYEQYL.

Only one count was recorded for this clone. V gene TRBV6-6 combines with J gene TRBJ2-7; 8 bases fit TRBD1. Trimming took 7 bases from V and 5 from J; bases not matched to a gene: 7. This CDR3 has 13 amino acids. CDR1 and CDR2 from the germline V gene are MNHNY and SVGAGI (reference sequence). For the CDR3, the DNA is TGTGCCAGCAACGACAGGGGAATCAACGAGCAGTACTTC. Amino acids: CASNDRGINEQYF.

V and J are TRBV5-1 and TRBJ2-2; the D gene is possibly TRBD1 (6 bases). The V gene lost 7 bases and the J gene lost 6 bases, with 10 bases spanning the gap. This CDR3 comprises 12 residues. CDR1 is SGHRS, CDR2 YFSETQ, per germline. CDR3 sequence: CASQEGAGELFF. The CDR3 DNA reads as TGCGCCAGCCAAGAGGGGGCCGGGGAGCTGTTTTTT.

CDR3 sequence (DNA): TGTGCCAGCAGCTTACAGAGGGGGGGGTCCTACGAGCAGTACTTC. It translates to CASSLQRGGSYEQYF. V usage is TRBV7-3 and J usage is TRBJ2-7; TRBD2 is a possible D gene (7 bases). The CDR3 has 15 amino acids. Trimming pared 2 bases from V and 1 base from J, leaving 12 bases between. Germline-derived CDR1 and CDR2 are SGHTA and FQGTGA.

This clone has more than one count but fewer than ten. The chain uses TRBV7-9 and TRBJ2-7; TRBD1 matches 8 bases. This CDR3 comprises 16 residues. Germline CDR1 and CDR2: SEHNR and FQNEAQ (reference sequence). Trimming cost V 4 bases and J 0 bases; bases outside gene matches: 8. The DNA of the CDR3 is TGTGCCAGCAGCTCGACCGGACAGGGCCGCTCCTACGAGCAGTACTTC. This gives the protein CASSSTGQGRSYEQYF.

V is TRBV4-2 and J is TRBJ1-4, with TRBD1 matching over 7 bases. This CDR3 spans 16 amino acids. From germline, CDR1 is LGHNA and CDR2 YNFKEQ. J gave up 6 bases and V 2 bases, and 9 bases lay outside the gene matches. CDR3 sequence reads: CASSQLEGGGYEKLFF. The CDR3 DNA reads TGTGCCAGCAGCCAACTGGAAGGGGGCGGCTATGAAAAACTGTTTTTT.

This clone was picked up one time. The chain has TRBV5-1 and TRBJ1-4, with 8 positions matching TRBD1. V shed 2 bases, J shed 6 bases, and the junction held 9 bases outside the gene matches. The CDR3 has 16 residues. Per the germline V gene, CDR1 is SGHRS and CDR2 is YFSETQ. CDR3 loop: CASSLGTGENDEKLFF. The CDR3 DNA reads TGCGCCAGCAGCTTAGGGACAGGAGAGAACGATGAAAAACTGTTTTTT.

The chain carries TRBV5-8 and TRBJ1-5; D not resolved. Trimming cost V 4 bases and J 2 bases, with 10 bases left between them. This CDR3 is built from 14 residues. CDR1 SGHTS and CDR2 YDEGEE come from the germline V gene. CDR3 coding DNA: TGTGCCAGCAGCGCAGGACTCGGCAATCAGCCCCAGCATTTT. Residues: CASSAGLGNQPQHF. Combining the CDR3 with reference TRBV5-8 and TRBJ1-5 gives the whole variable domain EAGVTQSPTHLIKTRGQQATLRCSPISGHTSVYWYQQALGLGLQFLLWYDEGEERNRGNFPPRFSGRQFPNYSSELNVNALELEDSALYLCASSAGLGNQPQHFGDGTRLSIL.